Following are 22 T cell receptor beta chains from one sample sequenced in a study of CDR3 diversity in severe acne. TCRdb reprocessed the PCR reads with MiXCR, giving one entry per CDR3 protein. The profile covers over 85,000 distinct CDR3 sequences, with roughly half appearing a single time and around 12% taken by the ten largest. Sequencing was done on a sample of blood. All receptors derive from a male donor with acne.

This clonotype came up many times. The chain links TRBV14 to TRBJ2-1; no reliable D call. CDR1 SGHDN and CDR2 FVKESK come from the germline V gene. The CDR3 loop spans 13 amino acids. The V end was cut by 0 bases, the J end by 5 bases, with 5 bases between. The CDR3 sequence is CASSQDLDNEQFF. In DNA form, the CDR3 reads TGTGCCAGCAGCCAAGATTTGGACAATGAGCAGTTCTTC.

The chain uses TRBV25-1 and TRBJ1-2, with D tentatively TRBD1 (6 bases). The CDR3 is 14 residues long. Trimming stripped 6 bases from V and 6 bases from J, with 17 bases between. Germline CDR1 MGHDK, CDR2 SYGVNS. CDR3 in DNA: TGTGCCAGCAGCCTACTACAGGGAAATGATGGCTACACCTTC. Protein: CASSLLQGNDGYTF.

This clonotype came up many times. The rearrangement links TRBV20-1 to TRBJ2-7; 10 nucleotides line up with TRBD1. V was pared by 0 bases and J by 3 bases, with 11 bases of the junction left unmatched. The germline CDR1 and CDR2 sequences are DFQATT and SNEGSKA (reference sequence). The CDR3 has 17 amino acids. CDR3 in amino acids: CSARDRLRTGGVYEQYF. The DNA for the CDR3 is TGCAGTGCTAGAGATCGTCTCCGGACAGGGGGTGTCTACGAGCAGTACTTC.

V and J are TRBV11-1 and TRBJ1-4; D may be TRBD1 (6 bases). The CDR3 consists of 17 residues. Trimming shortened V by 7 bases and J by 0 bases, and 18 bases separated the two germline ends. The germline gives CDR1 SGHAT, CDR2 FQDESV (reference sequence). CDR3 bases: TGTGCCAGCACGTGTGCGGGACAAGACACAACTAATGAAAAACTGTTTTTT. As protein: CASTCAGQDTTNEKLFF. The full variable domain, in which reference TRBV11-1 and TRBJ1-4 provide the parts outside the CDR3, is EAEVAQSPRYKITEKSQAVAFWCDPISGHATLYWYRQILGQGPELLVQFQDESVVDDSQLPKDRFSAERLKGVDSTLKIQPAELGDSAMYLCASTCAGQDTTNEKLFFGSGTQLSVL.

There are many counts of this clonotype. The genes are TRBV9 and TRBJ2-1; D is possibly TRBD2 (6 bases). In germline, CDR1 is SGDLS, CDR2 YYNGEE. With 0 bases removed from V and 3 bases from J, the gap between germline ends came to 13 bases. This CDR3 spans 16 amino acids. The CDR3 region has the DNA TGTGCCAGCAGCGTAGAATCGGGGACTCTCTACAATGAGCAGTTCTTC. Translated, it gives CASSVESGTLYNEQFF.

The chain has TRBV11-2 and TRBJ2-7, with 9 bases matching TRBD1. This CDR3 is built from 15 residues. CDR1 is SGHAT and CDR2 is FQNNGV in the germline V gene. V shed 5 bases, J shed 0 bases, and the junction held 5 bases outside the gene matches. As DNA, the CDR3 is TGTGCCAGCAGCCCAGGACAGGGGAGCTCCTACGAGCAGTACTTC. This translates into CASSPGQGSSYEQYF. Together with reference TRBV11-2 and TRBJ2-7, the CDR3 gives the full variable domain: EAGVAQSPRYKIIEKRQSVAFWCNPISGHATLYWYQQILGQGPKLLIQFQNNGVVDDSQLPKDRFSAERLKGVDSTLKIQPAKLEDSAVYLCASSPGQGSSYEQYFGPGTRLTVT.

This chain links TRBV20-1 with TRBJ2-2; TRBD1 agrees at 10 bases. CDR3 length equals 14 residues. J lost 7 bases, V lost 1 base, and 3 bases had no gene match. The germline gives CDR1 DFQATT, CDR2 SNEGSKA (reference sequence). The CDR3: CSARGQGAGGELFF. The CDR3 nucleotides are TGCAGTGCTAGAGGACAGGGGGCAGGCGGGGAGCTGTTTTTT.

The J gene is TRBJ2-3, the V gene TRBV7-8; D possibly corresponds to TRBD2 (6 bases). Trimming stripped 5 bases from V and 2 bases from J, with 20 bases between. Germline V gene sequence: CDR1 SGHVS, CDR2 FQNEAQ. The CDR3 contains 17 residues. CDR3: CASSPKECGVITDTQYF. The CDR3 nucleotides read TGTGCCAGCAGCCCCAAGGAGTGCGGGGTGATCACAGATACGCAGTATTTT.

In its sample, this clonotype is medium-sized (0.01 to 0.1%). The chain uses TRBV20-1 and TRBJ2-1; possible D gene TRBD1, 5 bases. Germline CDR1 and CDR2: DFQATT and SNEGSKA (reference sequence). Trimming stripped 0 bases from V and 0 bases from J, with 9 bases between. This CDR3 spans 15 amino acids. CDR3 amino acids: CSAREGAPSYNEQFF. CDR3 sequence (DNA): TGCAGTGCTAGAGAAGGGGCGCCCTCCTACAATGAGCAGTTCTTC.

This clonotype was recorded at least ten times. The chain has TRBV7-9 and TRBJ2-6; TRBD1 aligns across 9 bases. The germline V gene encodes CDR1 SEHNR and CDR2 FQNEAQ (reference sequence). The length of the CDR3 is 14 residues. The trim removed 5 bases at V and 12 bases at J, leaving 8 bases unmatched. The CDR3 DNA sequence: TGTGCCAGCAGCCCCGGACAGGGGACAGGCGTCCTGACTTTC. This sequence encodes CASSPGQGTGVLTF.

With respect to this clonotype: A junction boundary mismatches the germline segment, possibly from a read error. The rearrangement uses TRBV10-3 and TRBJ2-7; weak D call: TRBD2 (6 bases). Germline V gives CDR1 ENHRY, CDR2 SYGVKD. The CDR3 covers 14 residues. CDR3 in amino acids: CASSFGTGTYEQYF. The CDR3 bases are TGTGCCAGCAGTTTCGGGACTGGAACCTACGAGCAGTACTTC.

As DNA, the CDR3 is TGTGCCACCAGCAGAGATCTCTACGAGCAGTACTTC. Translated: CATSRDLYEQYF. This chain connects TRBV15 to TRBJ2-7; no definite D call. V gave up 0 bases and J gave up 3 bases, with 3 bases separating them. Germline CDR1 is LNHNV and CDR2 is YYDKDF (reference sequence). The CDR3 extends over 12 amino acids.

The sample holds a few counts of this clonotype. This chain links TRBV25-1 with TRBJ1-3; TRBD1 matches 7 bases. The V and J ends lost 4 bases and 3 bases, in that order; junction bases with no gene match: 6. The germline V gene encodes CDR1 MGHDK and CDR2 SYGVNS. The CDR3 totals 15 residues. The CDR3 spells CASSAGSGGGNTIYF. CDR3 nucleotides: TGTGCCAGCAGTGCGGGTTCAGGGGGTGGAAACACCATATATTTT.

This clonotype was observed a few times. The chain is built from TRBV5-1 and TRBJ1-5; D remains unclear. This CDR3 contains 15 residues. Germline assignment: CDR1 SGHRS and CDR2 YFSETQ. V gave up 3 bases and J gave up 1 base, with 11 bases separating them. The CDR3 here is CASSWVPGSNQPQHF. The CDR3 nucleotides read TGCGCCAGCAGCTGGGTACCGGGAAGCAATCAGCCCCAGCATTTT. Based on the CDR3 plus reference TRBV5-1 and TRBJ1-5, the full variable domain is KAGVTQTPRYLIKTRGQQVTLSCSPISGHRSVSWYQQTPGQGLQFLFEYFSETQRNKGNFPGRFSGRQFSNSRSEMNVSTLELGDSALYLCASSWVPGSNQPQHFGDGTRLSIL.

By proportion, this clonotype is medium-sized. The gene calls are TRBV29-1 and TRBJ2-5, with 7 bases that match TRBD2. V shed 5 bases and J 2 bases; nucleotides not matched to a gene: 8. From germline, CDR1 is SQVTM and CDR2 ANQGSEA. The CDR3 covers 14 residues. Written as DNA, the CDR3 is TGCAGCGTTAGTAGGCTAGCGGTTCAAGAGACCCAGTACTTC. Amino acids: CSVSRLAVQETQYF.

This clonotype has just a few counts. This chain connects TRBV25-1 to TRBJ2-7; tentative D call: TRBD1 (6 bases). Trimming took off 7 bases at V and 3 bases at J, with 7 bases between the two ends. CDR1 is MGHDK, CDR2 SYGVNS, per germline. CDR3 length equals 11 residues. The DNA of the CDR3 is TGTGCCAGCACGGACAGCTACGAGCAGTACTTC. Residues: CASTDSYEQYF.

To note about this clonotype: A much larger clone sits a single nucleotide away, making a read error possible. J is TRBJ1-1 and V is TRBV9; D gene ambiguous. Germline assignment: CDR1 SGDLS and CDR2 YYNGEE. Trimming stripped 7 bases from V and 1 base from J, with 11 bases between. The CDR3 has 13 residues. CDR3 residues: CASWQIRNTEAFF. The CDR3 DNA reads as TGTGCCAGCTGGCAAATTAGGAACACTGAAGCTTTCTTT.

This clonotype has just a few counts. The V and J genes are TRBV27 and TRBJ2-7, with no clear D. V was trimmed by 5 bases and J by 0 bases, leaving 8 bases between them. Germline V CDR1 and CDR2: MNHEY, SMNVEV (reference sequence). The CDR3 runs 13 residues. The CDR3 DNA follows: TGTGCCAGCAGTCCCGGCGCCTCCTACGAGCAGTACTTC. Protein: CASSPGASYEQYF.

The chain joins TRBV25-1 to TRBJ2-1, with 11 bases fitting TRBD2. The CDR3 totals 15 residues. The germline V gene encodes CDR1 MGHDK and CDR2 SYGVNS. With V trimmed by 3 bases and J by 6 bases, 4 bases remained unmatched. The CDR3: CASSEVAGGLNEQFF. For the CDR3, the DNA is TGTGCCAGCAGTGAGGTAGCGGGAGGGCTCAATGAGCAGTTCTTC.

The rearrangement uses TRBV27 and TRBJ2-1; 11 nucleotides match TRBD2. Germline lookup yields CDR1 MNHEY and CDR2 SMNVEV (reference sequence). Trimming removed 5 bases from V and 7 bases from J; junction bases left unmatched: 7. The CDR3 contains 15 residues. CDR3 sequence reads: CASSAGTSGWNEQFF. CDR3 coding DNA: TGTGCCAGCAGTGCCGGGACTAGCGGATGGAATGAGCAGTTCTTC.

The chain links TRBV28 to TRBJ1-2; D remains unclear. The CDR3 is made up of 14 amino acids. Germline V gene data show CDR1 as MDHEN and CDR2 as SYDVKM. The V end lost 5 bases, the J end lost 6 bases, and 16 bases lay between the germline ends. The chain's CDR3 is CASSPIGVGDGYTF. The CDR3 DNA is TGTGCCAGCAGTCCAATCGGGGTAGGCGATGGCTACACCTTC.

J is TRBJ2-1 and V is TRBV9; maybe TRBD2 (5 bases). The CDR3 runs to 14 residues. Looked up from germline, CDR1 is SGDLS and CDR2 is YYNGEE. Trimming removed 2 bases from V and 4 bases from J, with 10 bases in between. This CDR3 is CASSVRDGYNEQFF. The DNA of the CDR3 is TGTGCCAGCAGCGTCCGGGATGGTTACAATGAGCAGTTCTTC.